This T cell receptor beta chain was captured by sequencing in a study of response to subunit inactivated influenza vaccine. There are 18 residues in the CDR3. V was clipped by 5 bases and J by 0 bases; unmatched bases: 4. This clonotype was observed a handful of times. MiXCR, run by TCRdb on the RT-PCR reads, gives a single entry per CDR3 protein. The table records around 170,000 distinct CDR3 sequences, around a tenth of them present only once. The gene calls are TRBV12-3 or TRBV12-4 and TRBJ2-4; the match to TRBD2 covers 16 bases. The clonotype was recovered from a man in his fifties or sixties who received an inactivated influenza vaccine. The sequences come from CD8+ T cells sorted from PBMCs, collected less than 25 months after vaccination. CDR3 sequence (DNA): TGTGCCAGCAGTCCCGGGACTAGCGGGGGGGCAGCCAAAAACATTCAGTACTTC. Translation: CASSPGTSGGAAKNIQYF.